This TCR beta chain was found in a study of T cells in Graves' hyperthyroidism and ophthalmopathy. The CDR3 regions of TCR beta were amplified from RNA transcripts. HTBI primers were the set used in a first-round RT-PCR of the TCR CDR3. TCRdb reprocessed the multiplex PCR reads via MiXCR and lists one record per CDR3 protein. The data show some 500,000 distinct CDR3 sequences, approximately 14% seen once. This clonotype was counted ten times or more. The CDR3 loop spans 16 amino acids. CDR1 is MNHNS, CDR2 SASEGT, per germline. After removal of 4 bases from V and 6 bases from J, the junction contained 11 bases not matched to a gene.

V usage is TRBV6-1 and J usage is TRBJ2-1; TRBD1 matches 8 bases. Sequencing was performed on blood. The source is a woman between 18 and 30 years old with Graves' hyperthyroidism. The CDR3 here is CASSVKGQGIRNEQFF. In DNA form, the CDR3 reads TGTGCCAGCAGTGTCAAAGGACAGGGAATTCGCAATGAGCAGTTCTTC.